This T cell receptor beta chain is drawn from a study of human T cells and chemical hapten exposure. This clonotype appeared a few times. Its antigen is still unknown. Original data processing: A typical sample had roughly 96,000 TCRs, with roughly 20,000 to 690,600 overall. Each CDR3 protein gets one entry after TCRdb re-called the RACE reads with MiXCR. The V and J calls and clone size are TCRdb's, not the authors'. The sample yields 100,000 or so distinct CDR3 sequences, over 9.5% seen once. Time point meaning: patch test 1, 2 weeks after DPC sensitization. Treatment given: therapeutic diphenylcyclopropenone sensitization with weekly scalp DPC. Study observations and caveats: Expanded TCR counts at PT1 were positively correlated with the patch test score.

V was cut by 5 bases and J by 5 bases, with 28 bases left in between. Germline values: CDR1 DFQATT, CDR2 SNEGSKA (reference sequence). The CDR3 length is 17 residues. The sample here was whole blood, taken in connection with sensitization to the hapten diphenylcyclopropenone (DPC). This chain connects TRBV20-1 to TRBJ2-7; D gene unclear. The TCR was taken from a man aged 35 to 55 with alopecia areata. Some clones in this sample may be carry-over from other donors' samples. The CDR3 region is CSAGDRRPIPLRHEQYF. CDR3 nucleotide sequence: TGCAGTGCTGGGGATCGTCGGCCCATTCCTCTTCGTCACGAGCAGTACTTC.